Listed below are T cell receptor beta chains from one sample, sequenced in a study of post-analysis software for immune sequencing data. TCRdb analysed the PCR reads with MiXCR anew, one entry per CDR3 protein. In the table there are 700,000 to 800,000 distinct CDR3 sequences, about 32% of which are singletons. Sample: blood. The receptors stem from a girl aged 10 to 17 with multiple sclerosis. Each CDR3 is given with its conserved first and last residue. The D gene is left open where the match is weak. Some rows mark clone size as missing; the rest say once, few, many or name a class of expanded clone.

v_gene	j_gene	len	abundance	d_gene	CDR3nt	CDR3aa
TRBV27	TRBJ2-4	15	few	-	TGTGCCAGCAGTGAAGCGGAACTAGCCAAAAACATTCAGTACTTC	CASSEAELAKNIQYF
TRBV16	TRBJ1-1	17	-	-	TGTGCCAGCAGCCAATCGGTAGGCACAGAAATCAACACTGAAGCTTTCTTT	CASSQSVGTEINTEAFF
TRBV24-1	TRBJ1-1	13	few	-	TGTGCCACCAGTCAGGGGAGGTACACTGAAGCTTTCTTT	CATSQGRYTEAFF
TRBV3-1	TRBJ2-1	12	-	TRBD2	TGTGCCAGCACCGGGGGGGGACTACGGGCGTTCTTC	CASTGGGLRAFF
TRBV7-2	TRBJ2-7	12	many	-	TGTGCCAGCAGCATCGGACCCTACGAGCAGTACTTC	CASSIGPYEQYF
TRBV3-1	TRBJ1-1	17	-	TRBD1	TGTGCCAGCAGCCGACGGCAGGGGGCCTTCGCGAACACTGAAGCTTTCTTT	CASSRRQGAFANTEAFF
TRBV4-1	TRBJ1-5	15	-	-	TGCGCCAGCAGCCCAACGGCAGGGAACAATCAGCCCCAGCATTTT	CASSPTAGNNQPQHF
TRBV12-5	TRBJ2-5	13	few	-	TGTGCTAGTGGTTTTGCGGGCGGGGAGACCCAGTACTTC	CASGFAGGETQYF
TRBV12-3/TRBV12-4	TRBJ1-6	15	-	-	TGTGCCAGCAGTTTTATCCCGGGGCGAGATTCACCCCTCCACTTT	CASSFIPGRDSPLHF
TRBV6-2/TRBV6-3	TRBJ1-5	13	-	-	TGTGCCAGCGCAGACGGAGGCGGTCAGCCCCAGCATTTT	CASADGGGQPQHF
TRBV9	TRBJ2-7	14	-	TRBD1	TGTGCCAGCAGCGTAGGCCTCAGGGGGTACGAGCAGTACTTC	CASSVGLRGYEQYF
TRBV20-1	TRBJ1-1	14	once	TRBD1	TGCAGTGCTAGAGACCGGGACAGGGGGACTGAAGCTTTCTTT	CSARDRDRGTEAFF
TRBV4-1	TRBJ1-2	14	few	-	TGCGCCAGCAGCCTACTACTCGAGTATTATGGCTACACCTTC	CASSLLLEYYGYTF
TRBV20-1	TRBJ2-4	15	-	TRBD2	TGCAGTGCTAGCCCCGGGACTAGCGGAAAAAACATTCAGTACTTC	CSASPGTSGKNIQYF
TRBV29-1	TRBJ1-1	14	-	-	TGCAGCGTTATCGCCGGATCGCCGGACACTGAAGCTTTCTTT	CSVIAGSPDTEAFF
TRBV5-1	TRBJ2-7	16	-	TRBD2	TGCGCCAGCAGCTTGGCCGACCGGACTAGTGGATACGAGCAGTACTTC	CASSLADRTSGYEQYF
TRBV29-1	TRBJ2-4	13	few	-	TGCAGCGTTTCGGGGCGGGCCAAAAACATTCAGTACTTC	CSVSGRAKNIQYF
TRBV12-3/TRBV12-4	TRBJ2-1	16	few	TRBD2	TGTGCCAGCAGTCCTCCGGGACTAGCGGGGGATAATGAGCAGTTCTTC	CASSPPGLAGDNEQFF
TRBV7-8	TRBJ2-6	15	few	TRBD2	TGTGCCAGCAGCGCGATGGGACTAGGGGCCAACGTCCTGACTTTC	CASSAMGLGANVLTF
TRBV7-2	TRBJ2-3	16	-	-	TGTGCCAGCAGGTGGATAGCGACCTCTAGCACAGATACGCAGTATTTT	CASRWIATSSTDTQYF
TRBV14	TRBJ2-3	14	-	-	TGTGCCAGCAGCCAAGAACGGAGGGCGCATACGCAGTATTTT	CASSQERRAHTQYF
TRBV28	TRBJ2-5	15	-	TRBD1	TGTGCCAGTCAGGGGGCGTCGGGATTTCAAGAGACCCAGTACTTC	CASQGASGFQETQYF
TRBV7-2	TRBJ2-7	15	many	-	TGTGCCAGCAGCCGAGTAGGGGGAGGTATCTACGAGCAGTACTTC	CASSRVGGGIYEQYF
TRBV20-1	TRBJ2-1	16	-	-	TGCAGTGCTAGAGATCACCGGGAATGGAACACCGGGGAGCTGTTCTTC	CSARDHREWNTGELFF
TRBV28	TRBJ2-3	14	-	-	TGTGCCAGCACCGAAGGGGGGAGGGGAGATACGCAGTATTTT	CASTEGGRGDTQYF
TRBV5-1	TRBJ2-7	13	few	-	TGCGCCAGCAGCTTGGATTCTGCTTACGAGCAGTACTTC	CASSLDSAYEQYF
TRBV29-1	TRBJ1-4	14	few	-	TGCAGCGTTGACGGGGGAGCAACTAATGAAAAACTGTTTTTT	CSVDGGATNEKLFF
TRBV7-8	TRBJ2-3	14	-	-	TGTGCCAGCCGGTCGAGGACTAGCACAGATACGCAGTATTTT	CASRSRTSTDTQYF
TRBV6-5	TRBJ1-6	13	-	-	TGTGCCAGCAGTCGGACAGTTAATTCACCCCTCCACTTT	CASSRTVNSPLHF
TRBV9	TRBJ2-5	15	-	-	TGTGCCAGCAGCGGGAGACAGGCCTCCCAAGAGACCCAGTACTTC	CASSGRQASQETQYF
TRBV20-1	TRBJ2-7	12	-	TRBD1	TGCAGTGCTCCCGGGACAGGTTTCGAGCAGTACTTC	CSAPGTGFEQYF
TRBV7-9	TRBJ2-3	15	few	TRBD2	TGTGCCAGCAGCTCACCGGGACTAAGCACAGATACGCAGTATTTT	CASSSPGLSTDTQYF
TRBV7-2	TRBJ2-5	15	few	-	TGTGCCAGCAGCTCCTACAGGGAAGTTCAAGAGACCCAGTACTTC	CASSSYREVQETQYF
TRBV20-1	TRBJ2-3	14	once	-	TGCAGTGCTAGTTCTGGAATAGGCACAGATACGCAGTATTTT	CSASSGIGTDTQYF
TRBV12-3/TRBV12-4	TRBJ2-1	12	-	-	TGTGCCAGCAGTTTTGGCGGGCCCAAGCAGTTCTTC	CASSFGGPKQFF
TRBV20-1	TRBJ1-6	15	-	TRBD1	TGCAGTGCTAGATCGCCACAGGGGAGGGATTCACCCCTCCACTTT	CSARSPQGRDSPLHF
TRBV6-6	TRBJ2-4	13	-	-	TGTGCCAGCAGTTACGCGGTCCGGGACTCTCAGTACTTC	CASSYAVRDSQYF
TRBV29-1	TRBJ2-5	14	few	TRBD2	TGCAGCGTTGATGGGGTTAGCGGGGGCGAGACCCAGTACTTC	CSVDGVSGGETQYF
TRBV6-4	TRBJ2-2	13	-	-	TGTGCCAGCAGTGACAATAGCGACGGGGAGCTGTTTTTT	CASSDNSDGELFF
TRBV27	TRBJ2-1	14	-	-	TGTGCCGGCATGCCCGGGGGGCGGAACAATGAGCAGTTCTTC	CAGMPGGRNNEQFF
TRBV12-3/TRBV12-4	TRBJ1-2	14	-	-	TGTGCCAGCAGTTTAACAGGGAGCCCCTATGGCTGCACCTTC	CASSLTGSPYGCTF
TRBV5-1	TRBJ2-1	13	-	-	TGCGCCAGCAGCCTGGAAATCGGGCGGCAGCAGTTCTTC	CASSLEIGRQQFF
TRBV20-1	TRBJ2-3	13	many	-	TGCAGTGCCGTCCCCCCTAGAGGCGGTACGCAGTATTTT	CSAVPPRGGTQYF
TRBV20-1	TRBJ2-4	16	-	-	TGCAGTGCTAGAGATGTGAAAGGATTAGCCAAAAACATTCAGTACTTC	CSARDVKGLAKNIQYF
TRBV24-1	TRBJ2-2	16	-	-	TGTGCCACCAGTGACCCCAAGAGCTCCAGCACCGGGGAGCTGTTTTTT	CATSDPKSSSTGELFF
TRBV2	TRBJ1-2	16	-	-	TGTGCCAGCAGTGAAAATGCCCGGAAAGGCGACTATGGCTACACCTTC	CASSENARKGDYGYTF
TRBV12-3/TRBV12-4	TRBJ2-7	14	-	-	TGTGCCAGCAGTTTATCAGGGGAGTCCTACGAGCAGTACTTC	CASSLSGESYEQYF
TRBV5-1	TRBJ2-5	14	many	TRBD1	TGCGCCAGCAGCTTGGGACAGGGCGATGTTGCCCAGTACTTC	CASSLGQGDVAQYF
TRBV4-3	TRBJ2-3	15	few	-	TGCGCCAGCAGCCAAGGCGATTGGACCCAGGATACGCAGTATTTT	CASSQGDWTQDTQYF
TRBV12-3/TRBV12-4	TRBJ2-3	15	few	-	TGTGCCAGCAGTTCCTCCCAGCCAGGCACAGATACGCAGTATTTT	CASSSSQPGTDTQYF
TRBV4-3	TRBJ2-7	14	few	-	TGCGCCAGCAGCCAAGATGAAGGAGCCTACGAGCAGTACTTC	CASSQDEGAYEQYF
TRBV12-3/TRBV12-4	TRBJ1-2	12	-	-	TGTGCCAGCAGTCCCGGGATCGGGGGCTACACCTTC	CASSPGIGGYTF
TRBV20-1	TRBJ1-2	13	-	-	TGCAGTGTCAGGTTCCAGGGGTTCTATGGCTACACCTTC	CSVRFQGFYGYTF
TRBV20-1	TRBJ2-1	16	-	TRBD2	TGCAGTGCTACCACCCGACTAGCGGGAACCTACAATGATCAGTTCTTC	CSATTRLAGTYNDQFF
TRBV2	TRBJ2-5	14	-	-	TGTGCCAGCAGGGAGGCCAGCCGACAAGAGACCCAGTACTTC	CASREASRQETQYF
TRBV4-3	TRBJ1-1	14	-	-	TGCGCCAGCAGCCAAGGAAGGAGTCAGACTGAAGCTTTCTTT	CASSQGRSQTEAFF
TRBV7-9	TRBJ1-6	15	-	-	TGTGCCAGCAGCTTAGTGGAGGGCCGATATTCACCCCTCCACTTT	CASSLVEGRYSPLHF